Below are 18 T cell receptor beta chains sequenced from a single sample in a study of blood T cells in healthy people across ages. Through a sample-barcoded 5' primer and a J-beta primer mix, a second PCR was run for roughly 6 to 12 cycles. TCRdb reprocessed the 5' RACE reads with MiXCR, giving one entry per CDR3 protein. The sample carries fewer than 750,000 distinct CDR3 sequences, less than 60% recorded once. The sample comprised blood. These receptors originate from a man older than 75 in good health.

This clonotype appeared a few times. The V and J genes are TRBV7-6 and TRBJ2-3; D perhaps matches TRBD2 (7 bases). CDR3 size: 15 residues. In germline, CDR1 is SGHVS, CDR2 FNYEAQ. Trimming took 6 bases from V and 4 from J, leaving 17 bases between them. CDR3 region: CASSPSQGGSDTQYF. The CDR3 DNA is TGTGCCAGCAGTCCGTCACAGGGAGGGTCAGATACGCAGTATTTT.

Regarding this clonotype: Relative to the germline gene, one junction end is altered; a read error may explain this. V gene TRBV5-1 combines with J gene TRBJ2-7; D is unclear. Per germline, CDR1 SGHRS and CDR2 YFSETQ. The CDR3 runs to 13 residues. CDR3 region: CASSSGDTYEQHF. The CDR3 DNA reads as TGCGCCAGCAGCTCCGGAGACACCTACGAGCAGCACTTC.

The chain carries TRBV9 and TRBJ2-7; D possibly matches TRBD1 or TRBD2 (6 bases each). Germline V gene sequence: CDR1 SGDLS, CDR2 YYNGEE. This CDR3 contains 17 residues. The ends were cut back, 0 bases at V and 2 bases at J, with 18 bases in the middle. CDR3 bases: TGTGCCAGCAGCGTAGGACAGGCGGAGGGATTCCCCTACGAGCAGTACTTC. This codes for CASSVGQAEGFPYEQYF.

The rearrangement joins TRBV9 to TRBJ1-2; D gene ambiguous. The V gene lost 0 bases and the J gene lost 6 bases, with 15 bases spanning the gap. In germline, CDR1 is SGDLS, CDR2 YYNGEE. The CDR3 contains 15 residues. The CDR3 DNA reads TGTGCCAGCAGCGTAGGTACGGACGTGCTGGATGGCTACACCTTC. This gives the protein CASSVGTDVLDGYTF.

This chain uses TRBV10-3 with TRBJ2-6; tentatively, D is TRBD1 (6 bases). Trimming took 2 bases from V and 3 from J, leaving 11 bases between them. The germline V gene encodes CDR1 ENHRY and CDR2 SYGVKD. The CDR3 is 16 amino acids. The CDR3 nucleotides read TGTGCCATCAGTGAGACAGGGTCTGTTGGGGCCAACGTCCTGACTTTC. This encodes CAISETGSVGANVLTF.

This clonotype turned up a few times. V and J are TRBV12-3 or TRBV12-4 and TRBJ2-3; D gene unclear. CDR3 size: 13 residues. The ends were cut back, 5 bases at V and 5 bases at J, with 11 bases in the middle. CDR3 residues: CASSLYFLDTQYF. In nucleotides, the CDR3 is TGTGCCAGCAGTCTCTACTTTTTAGATACGCAGTATTTT.

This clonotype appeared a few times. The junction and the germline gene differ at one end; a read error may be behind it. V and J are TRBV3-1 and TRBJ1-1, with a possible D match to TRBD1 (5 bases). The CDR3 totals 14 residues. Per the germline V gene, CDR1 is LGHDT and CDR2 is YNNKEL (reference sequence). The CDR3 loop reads CASTQGQGRTEAFF. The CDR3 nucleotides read TGTGCCAGCACCCAAGGTCAGGGCCGTACTGAAGCTTTCTTT. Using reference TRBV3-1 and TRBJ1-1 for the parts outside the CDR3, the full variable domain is DTAVSQTPKYLVTQMGNDKSIKCEQNLGHDTMYWYKQDSKKFLKIMFSYNNKELIINETVPNRFSPKSPDKAHLNLHINSLELGDSAVYFCASTQGQGRTEAFFGQGTRLTVV.

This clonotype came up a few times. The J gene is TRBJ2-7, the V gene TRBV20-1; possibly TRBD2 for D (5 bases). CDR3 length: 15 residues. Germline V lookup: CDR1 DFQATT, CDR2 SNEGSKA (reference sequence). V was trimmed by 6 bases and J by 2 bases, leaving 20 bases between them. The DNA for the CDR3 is TGCAGTGCCCGGAGGACGGAAACGGGGACCTACGAGCAGTACTTC. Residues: CSARRTETGTYEQYF.

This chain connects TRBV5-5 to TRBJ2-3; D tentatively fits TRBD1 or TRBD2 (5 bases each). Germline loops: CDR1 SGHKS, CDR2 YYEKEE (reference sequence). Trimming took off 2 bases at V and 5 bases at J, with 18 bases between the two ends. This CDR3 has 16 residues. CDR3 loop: CASSFGDQGPLDTQYF. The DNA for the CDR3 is TGTGCCAGCAGCTTCGGGGACCAGGGACCCCTAGATACGCAGTATTTT.

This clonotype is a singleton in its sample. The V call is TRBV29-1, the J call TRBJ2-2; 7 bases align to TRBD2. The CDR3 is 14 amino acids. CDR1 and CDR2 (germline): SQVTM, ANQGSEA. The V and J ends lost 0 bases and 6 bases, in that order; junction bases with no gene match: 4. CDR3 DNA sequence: TGCAGCGTTGAAGATCCCGCGGGGGCCGGGGAGCTGTTTTTT. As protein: CSVEDPAGAGELFF.

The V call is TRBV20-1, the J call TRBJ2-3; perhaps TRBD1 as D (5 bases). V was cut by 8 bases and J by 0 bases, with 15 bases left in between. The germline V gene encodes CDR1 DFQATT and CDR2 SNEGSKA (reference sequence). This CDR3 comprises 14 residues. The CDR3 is CSPQGPFSTDTQYF. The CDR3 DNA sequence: TGCAGTCCCCAGGGTCCCTTTAGCACAGATACGCAGTATTTT.

The CDR3 nucleotides read TGCGCCAGCAGTTTAGACAGGGCGGGGGATCGGCCCCAGCATTTT. It encodes CASSLDRAGDRPQHF. The chain carries TRBV4-3 and TRBJ1-5; 7 bases are shared with TRBD1. This CDR3 comprises 15 residues. Germline V gene data show CDR1 as LGHNA and CDR2 as YSLEER. V was pared by 6 bases and J by 9 bases, with 14 bases of the junction left unmatched.

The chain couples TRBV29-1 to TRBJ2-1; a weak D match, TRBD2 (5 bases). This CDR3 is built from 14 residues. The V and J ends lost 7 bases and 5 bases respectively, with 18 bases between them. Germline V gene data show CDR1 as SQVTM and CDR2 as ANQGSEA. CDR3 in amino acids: CSAAPWESNNEQFF. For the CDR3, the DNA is TGCAGCGCCGCCCCCTGGGAGAGTAACAATGAGCAGTTCTTC.

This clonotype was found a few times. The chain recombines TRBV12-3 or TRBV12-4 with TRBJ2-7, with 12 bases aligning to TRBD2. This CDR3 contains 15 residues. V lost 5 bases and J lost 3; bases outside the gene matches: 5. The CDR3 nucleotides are TGTGCCAGCAGTGGGCCGGGACTAGCGGGCTACGAGCAGTACTTC. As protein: CASSGPGLAGYEQYF.

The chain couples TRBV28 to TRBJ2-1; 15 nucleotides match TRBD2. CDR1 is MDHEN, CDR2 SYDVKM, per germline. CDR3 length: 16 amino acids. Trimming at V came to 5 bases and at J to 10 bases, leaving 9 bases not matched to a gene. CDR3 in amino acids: CASSLTGTSGRLEQFF. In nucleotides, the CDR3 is TGTGCCAGCAGTCTCACCGGGACTAGCGGGAGGTTGGAGCAGTTCTTC.

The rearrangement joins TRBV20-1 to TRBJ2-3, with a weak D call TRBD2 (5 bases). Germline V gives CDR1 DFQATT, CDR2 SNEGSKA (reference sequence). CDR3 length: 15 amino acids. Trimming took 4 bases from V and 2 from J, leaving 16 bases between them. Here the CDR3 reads CSATPTRTFTDTQYF. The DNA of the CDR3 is TGCAGTGCTACGCCAACTAGAACCTTCACAGATACGCAGTATTTT.

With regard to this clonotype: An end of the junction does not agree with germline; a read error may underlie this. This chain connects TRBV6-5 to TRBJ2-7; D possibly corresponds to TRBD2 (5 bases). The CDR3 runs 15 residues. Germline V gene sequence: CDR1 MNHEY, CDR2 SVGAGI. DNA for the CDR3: TGTGCCGGCAGTAGAGGGTCACGGCGCTCCTACGAGCAGTACTTC. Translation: CAGSRGSRRSYEQYF.

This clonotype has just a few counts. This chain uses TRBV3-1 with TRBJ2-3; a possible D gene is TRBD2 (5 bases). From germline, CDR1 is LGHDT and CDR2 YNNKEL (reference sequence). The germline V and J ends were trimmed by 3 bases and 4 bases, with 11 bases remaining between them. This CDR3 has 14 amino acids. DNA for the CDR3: TGTGCCAGCAGCCACCGAGCGGTGTCAGATACGCAGTATTTT. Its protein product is CASSHRAVSDTQYF.